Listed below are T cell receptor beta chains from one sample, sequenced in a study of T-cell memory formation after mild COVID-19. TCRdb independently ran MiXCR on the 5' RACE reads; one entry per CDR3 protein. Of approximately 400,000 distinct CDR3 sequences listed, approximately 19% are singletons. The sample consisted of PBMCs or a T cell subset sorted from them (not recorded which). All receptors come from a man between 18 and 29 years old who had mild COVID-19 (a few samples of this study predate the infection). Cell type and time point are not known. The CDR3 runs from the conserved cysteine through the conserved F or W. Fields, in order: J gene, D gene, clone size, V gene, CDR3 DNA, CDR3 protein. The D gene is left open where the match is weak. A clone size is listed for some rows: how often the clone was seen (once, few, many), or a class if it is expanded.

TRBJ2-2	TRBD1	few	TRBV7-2	TGTGCCAGCAGCTTGGAGACAGGGATCACCGGGGAGCTGTTTTTT	CASSLETGITGELFF
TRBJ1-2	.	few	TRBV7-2	TGTGCCAGCACCCCCCGGGGCAGGCTTAGCGGCTACACCTTC	CASTPRGRLSGYTF
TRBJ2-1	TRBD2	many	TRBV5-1	TGCGCCAGCAGCTTGGTACTGGCGGGGGGCCAGTGGGATGAGCAGTTCTTC	CASSLVLAGGQWDEQFF
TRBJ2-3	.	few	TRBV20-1	TGCAGTGCTCCCGCACCCATGCAGGGTCTTGATACGCAGTATTTT	CSAPAPMQGLDTQYF
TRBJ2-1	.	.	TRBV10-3	TGTGCCATCAGCCAAGCGGCGGACAGCTCCTACAATGAGCAGTTCTTC	CAISQAADSSYNEQFF
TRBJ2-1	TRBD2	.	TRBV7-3	TGTGCCAGCAGCTTAAGAGCGGGGGGGCCGCTTTACAATGAGCAGTTCTTC	CASSLRAGGPLYNEQFF
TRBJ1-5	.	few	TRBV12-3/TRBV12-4	TGTGCCAGCAGTTCCCAAGGGGGAAGGCAGCCCCAGCATTTT	CASSSQGGRQPQHF
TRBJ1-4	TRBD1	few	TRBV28	TGTGCCAGCAGGGTGGACAGGGTAGGCGAAAAACTGTTTTTT	CASRVDRVGEKLFF
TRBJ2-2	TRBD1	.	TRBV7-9	TGTGCCAGCAGCTCCACACAGTTGGATCCCGGGACAGGGATCGGGGAGCTGTTTTTT	CASSSTQLDPGTGIGELFF
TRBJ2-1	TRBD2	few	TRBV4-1	TGCGCCAGCAGCTTATGGACTAGCGGCGATGAGCAGTTCTTC	CASSLWTSGDEQFF
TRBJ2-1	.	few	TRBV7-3	TGTGCCAGCAGCTTAAGCCCGAGGGGGAATGAGCAGTTCTTC	CASSLSPRGNEQFF
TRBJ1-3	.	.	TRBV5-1	TGCGCCAGCAGATCGACGCCCCGGATCTCTGGAAACACCATATATTTT	CASRSTPRISGNTIYF
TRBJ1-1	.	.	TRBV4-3	TGCGCCAGCAGCCCAATTCCCCCACAGGATAAAGGGCAGGCTTTCTTT	CASSPIPPQDKGQAFF
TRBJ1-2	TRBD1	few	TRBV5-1	TGCGCCAGCAGCTTCCGGGACAGGGCCCGCGATGGCTACACCTTC	CASSFRDRARDGYTF
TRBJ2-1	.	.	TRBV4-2	TGTGCCAGCAGCCAAACTACAGGGTACGGCTCCTACAATGAGCAGTTCTTC	CASSQTTGYGSYNEQFF
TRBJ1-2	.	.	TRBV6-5	TGTGCCAGCAGTTACTCAGGGGCGGGGCCCAACTATGGCTACACCTTC	CASSYSGAGPNYGYTF
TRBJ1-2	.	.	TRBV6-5	TGTGCCAGCAGTTCGCCCATTACGTATGGCTACACCTTC	CASSSPITYGYTF
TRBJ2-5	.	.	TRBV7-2	TGTGCCAGCAGCTTAGTTTTCGCAGCGGGCGTCCAAGAGACCCAGTACTTC	CASSLVFAAGVQETQYF
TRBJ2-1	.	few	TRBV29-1	TGCAGCGTTGCCGGGACGGTCAACAATGAGCAGTTCTTC	CSVAGTVNNEQFF
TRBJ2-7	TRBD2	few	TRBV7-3	TGTGCCAGCAGCGAGGCGGGGGGCTACGAGCAGTACTTC	CASSEAGGYEQYF
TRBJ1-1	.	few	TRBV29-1	TGCAGCGTTGTTCGTCAGAACACTGAAGCTTTCTTT	CSVVRQNTEAFF
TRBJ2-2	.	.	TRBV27	TGTGCCAGCAGTTTATATTGGGACATGAACACCGGGGAGCTGTTTTTT	CASSLYWDMNTGELFF
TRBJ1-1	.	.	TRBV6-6	TGTGCCAGCAGTTACTCTCCCGGGGACACGGAGTTAATGAACACTGAAGCTTTCTTT	CASSYSPGDTELMNTEAFF
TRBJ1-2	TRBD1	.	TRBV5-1	TGCGCCAGCAGCTTGGAGTGGACAGGGACAACTAACTATGGCTACACCTTC	CASSLEWTGTTNYGYTF
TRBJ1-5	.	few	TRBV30	TGTGCCTGGACCAAGGGGAACCGGAATCAGCCCCAGCATTTT	CAWTKGNRNQPQHF
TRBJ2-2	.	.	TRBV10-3	TGTGCCATCAAGCCTAGTTGGGACACCGGGGAGCTGTTTTTT	CAIKPSWDTGELFF
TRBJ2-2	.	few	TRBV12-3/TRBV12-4	TGTGCCAGCAGTTTCAGGTCTCCGAACACCGGGGAGCTGTTTTTT	CASSFRSPNTGELFF
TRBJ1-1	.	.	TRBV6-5	TGTGCCAGCAGTTTCACGGGACCCCCGAGGACTGAAGCTTTCTTT	CASSFTGPPRTEAFF
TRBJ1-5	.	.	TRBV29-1	TGCAGCGCAGTCCAGGCCCAGGATCAGCCCCAGCATTTT	CSAVQAQDQPQHF
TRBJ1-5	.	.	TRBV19	TGTGCCAGTAGGACCTACCAGGGGCAGCCCCAGCATTTT	CASRTYQGQPQHF
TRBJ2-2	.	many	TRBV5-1	TGCGCCAGCAGCTTGGTGGCAGGACTGACCGGGGAGCTGTTTTTT	CASSLVAGLTGELFF
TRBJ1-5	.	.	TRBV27	TGTGCCAGCAGGCCGGGGATGCACAATCAGCCCCAGCATTTT	CASRPGMHNQPQHF
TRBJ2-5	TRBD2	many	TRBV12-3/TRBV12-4	TGTGCCAGCAGTGCTAGCGGCCCCGAGACCCAGTACTTC	CASSASGPETQYF